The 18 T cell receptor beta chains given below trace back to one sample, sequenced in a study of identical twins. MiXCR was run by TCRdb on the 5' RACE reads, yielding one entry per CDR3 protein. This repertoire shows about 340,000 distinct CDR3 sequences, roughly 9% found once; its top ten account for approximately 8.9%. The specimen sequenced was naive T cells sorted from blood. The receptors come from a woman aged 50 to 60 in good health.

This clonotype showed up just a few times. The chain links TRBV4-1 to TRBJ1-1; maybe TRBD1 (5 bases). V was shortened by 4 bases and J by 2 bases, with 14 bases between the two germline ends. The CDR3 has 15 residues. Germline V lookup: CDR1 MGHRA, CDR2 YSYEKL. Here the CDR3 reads CASSPQGQGNTEAFF. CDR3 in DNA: TGCGCCAGCAGCCCGCAGGGCCAGGGCAACACTGAAGCTTTCTTT.

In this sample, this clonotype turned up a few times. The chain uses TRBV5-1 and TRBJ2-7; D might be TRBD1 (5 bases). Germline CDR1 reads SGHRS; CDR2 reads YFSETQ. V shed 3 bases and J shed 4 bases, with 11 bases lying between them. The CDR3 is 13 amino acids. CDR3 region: CASSSLRGYEQYF. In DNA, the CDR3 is TGCGCCAGCAGCTCCCTTAGGGGATACGAGCAGTACTTC.

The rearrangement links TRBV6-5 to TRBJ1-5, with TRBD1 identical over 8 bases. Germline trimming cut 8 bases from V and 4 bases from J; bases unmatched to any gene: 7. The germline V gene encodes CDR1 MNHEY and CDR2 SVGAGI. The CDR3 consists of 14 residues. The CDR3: CASGQGGWNQPQHF. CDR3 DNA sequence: TGTGCCAGCGGACAGGGAGGTTGGAATCAGCCCCAGCATTTT.

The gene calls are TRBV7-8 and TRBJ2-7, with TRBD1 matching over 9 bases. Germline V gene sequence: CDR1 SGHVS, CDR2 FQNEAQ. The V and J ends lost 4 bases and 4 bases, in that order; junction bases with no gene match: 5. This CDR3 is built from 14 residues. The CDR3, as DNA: TGTGCCAGCAGCTCGGGACAGGGTGGGTACGAGCAGTACGTC. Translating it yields CASSSGQGGYEQYV.

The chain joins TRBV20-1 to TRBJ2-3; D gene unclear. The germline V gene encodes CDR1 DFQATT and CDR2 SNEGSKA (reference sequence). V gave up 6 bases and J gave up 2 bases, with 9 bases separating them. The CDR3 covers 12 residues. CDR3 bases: TGCAGTGCGGAGTCCAACACAGATACGCAGTATTTT. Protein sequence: CSAESNTDTQYF.

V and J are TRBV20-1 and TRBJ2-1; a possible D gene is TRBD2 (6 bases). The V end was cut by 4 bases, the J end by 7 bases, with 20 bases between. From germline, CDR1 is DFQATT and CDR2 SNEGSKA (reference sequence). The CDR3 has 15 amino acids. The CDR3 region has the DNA TGCAGTGCTACCGCCGGGACTTCTTTCGGAAATGAGCAGTTCTTC. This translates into CSATAGTSFGNEQFF.

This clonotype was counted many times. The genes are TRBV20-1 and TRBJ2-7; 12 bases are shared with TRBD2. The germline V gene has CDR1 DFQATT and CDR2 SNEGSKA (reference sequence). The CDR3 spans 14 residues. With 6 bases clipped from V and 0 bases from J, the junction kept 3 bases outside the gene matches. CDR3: CSARTSGNSYEQYF. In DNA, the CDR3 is TGCAGTGCAAGGACTAGCGGGAACTCCTACGAGCAGTACTTC.

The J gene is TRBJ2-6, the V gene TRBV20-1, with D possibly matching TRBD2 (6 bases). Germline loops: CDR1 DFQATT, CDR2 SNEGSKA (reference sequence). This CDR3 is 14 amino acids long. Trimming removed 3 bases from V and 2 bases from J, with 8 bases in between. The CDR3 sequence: CSASPGAGANVLTF. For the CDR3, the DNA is TGCAGTGCTAGTCCGGGGGCTGGGGCCAACGTCCTGACTTTC.

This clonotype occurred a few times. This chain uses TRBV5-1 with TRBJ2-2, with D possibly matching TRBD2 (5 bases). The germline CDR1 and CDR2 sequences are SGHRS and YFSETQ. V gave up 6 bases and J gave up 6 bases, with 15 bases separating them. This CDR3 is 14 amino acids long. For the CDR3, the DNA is TGCGCCAGCAAAATAAGGCTAGCCCCCGGGGAGCTGTTTTTT. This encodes CASKIRLAPGELFF. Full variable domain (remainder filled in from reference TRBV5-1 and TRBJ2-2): KAGVTQTPRYLIKTRGQQVTLSCSPISGHRSVSWYQQTPGQGLQFLFEYFSETQRNKGNFPGRFSGRQFSNSRSEMNVSTLELGDSALYLCASKIRLAPGELFFGEGSRLTVL.

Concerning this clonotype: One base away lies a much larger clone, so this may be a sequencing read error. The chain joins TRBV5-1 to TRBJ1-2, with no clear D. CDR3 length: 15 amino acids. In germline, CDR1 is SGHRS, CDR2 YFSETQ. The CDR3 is CASGLAGSENYGYTF. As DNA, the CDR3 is TGCGCCAGCGGCTTGGCTGGGTCAGAGAACTATGGCTACACCTTC. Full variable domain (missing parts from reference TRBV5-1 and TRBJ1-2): KAGVTQTPRYLIKTRGQQVTLSCSPISGHRSVSWYQQTPGQGLQFLFEYFSETQRNKGNFPGRFSGRQFSNSRSEMNVSTLELGDSALYLCASGLAGSENYGYTFGSGTRLTVV.

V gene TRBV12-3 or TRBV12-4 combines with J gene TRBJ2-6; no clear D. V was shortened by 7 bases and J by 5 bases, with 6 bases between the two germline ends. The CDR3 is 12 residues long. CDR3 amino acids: CASNNRANVLTF. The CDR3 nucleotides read TGTGCCAGCAACAACAGGGCCAACGTCCTGACTTTC.

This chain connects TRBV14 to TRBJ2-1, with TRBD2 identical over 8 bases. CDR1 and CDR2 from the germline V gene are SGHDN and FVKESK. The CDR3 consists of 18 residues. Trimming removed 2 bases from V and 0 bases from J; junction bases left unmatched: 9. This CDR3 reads CASSQSLSGTSSYNEQFF. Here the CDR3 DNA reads TGTGCCAGCAGCCAATCTCTAAGCGGGACTAGCTCCTACAATGAGCAGTTCTTC.

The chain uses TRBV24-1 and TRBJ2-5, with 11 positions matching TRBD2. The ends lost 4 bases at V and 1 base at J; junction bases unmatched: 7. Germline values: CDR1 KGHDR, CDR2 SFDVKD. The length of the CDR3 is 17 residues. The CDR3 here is CATSDPLLAGVQETQYF. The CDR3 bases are TGTGCCACCAGTGACCCTCTACTAGCGGGAGTCCAAGAGACCCAGTACTTC.

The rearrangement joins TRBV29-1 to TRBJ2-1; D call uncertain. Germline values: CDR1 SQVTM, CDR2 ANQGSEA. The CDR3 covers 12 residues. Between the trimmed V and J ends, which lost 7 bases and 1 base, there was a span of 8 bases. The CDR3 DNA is TGCAGCGCAAGAAGGTCCTACAATGAGCAGTTCTTC. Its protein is CSARRSYNEQFF.

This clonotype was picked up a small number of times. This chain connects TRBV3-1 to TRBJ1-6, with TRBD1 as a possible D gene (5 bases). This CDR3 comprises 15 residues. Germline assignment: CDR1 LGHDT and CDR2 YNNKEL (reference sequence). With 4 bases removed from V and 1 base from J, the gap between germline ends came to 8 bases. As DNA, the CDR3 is TGTGCCAGCAGCCCTCAGGGATCCTATAATTCACCCCTCCACTTT. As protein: CASSPQGSYNSPLHF.

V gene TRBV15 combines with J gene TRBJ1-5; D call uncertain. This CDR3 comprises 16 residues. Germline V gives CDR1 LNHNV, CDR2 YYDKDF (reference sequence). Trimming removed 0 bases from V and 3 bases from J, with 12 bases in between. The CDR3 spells CATSRELGVHNQPQHF. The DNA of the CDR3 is TGTGCCACCAGCAGAGAACTCGGCGTGCACAATCAGCCCCAGCATTTT.

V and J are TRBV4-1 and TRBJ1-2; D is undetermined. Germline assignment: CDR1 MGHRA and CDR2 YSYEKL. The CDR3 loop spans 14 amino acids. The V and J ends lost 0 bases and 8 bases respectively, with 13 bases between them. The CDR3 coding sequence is TGCGCCAGCAGCCAAGATAGGCAGGCTAGAGGCTACACCTTC. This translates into CASSQDRQARGYTF.

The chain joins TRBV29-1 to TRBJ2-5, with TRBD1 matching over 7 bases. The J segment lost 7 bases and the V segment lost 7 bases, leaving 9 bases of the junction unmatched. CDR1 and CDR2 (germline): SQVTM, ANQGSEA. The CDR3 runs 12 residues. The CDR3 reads CSATGQEGTQYF. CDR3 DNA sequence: TGCAGCGCCACCGGACAGGAAGGGACCCAGTACTTC.